In its sample, the clone carrying this TCR beta chain was seen once. Its antigen is unidentified. The junction departs from germline at one end; a sequencing error may be responsible. The entry originates in a study of Graves' ophthalmopathy and Graves' hyperthyroidism. The study, taken as a whole, reports: Also, most clonotypes expanded in the thyroid above 0.001 frequency appeared in blood.

Germline loops: CDR1 MGHDK, CDR2 SYGVNS. The CDR3 contains 16 residues. Scientists amplified the TCR beta CDR3 regions from RNA transcripts. RT-PCR with HTBI primers came first, then second-round multiplex PCR. TCRdb itself ran the multiplex PCR reads through MiXCR, one entry per CDR3 protein. The table lists about 700,000 distinct CDR3 sequences, about two fifths of them singletons. The clonotype originates from an adult man with Graves' ophthalmopathy. The sample comprised peripheral blood. The rearrangement links TRBV25-1 to TRBJ1-6, with 8 bases aligning to TRBD1. CDR3 sequence: CACSAARTGTNSPLHF. The CDR3 DNA reads as TGTGCCTGCAGTGCAGCAAGGACAGGGACGAATTCACCCCTCCACTTT.